This T cell receptor beta chain emerged from a study of Graves' ophthalmopathy and Graves' hyperthyroidism. The PBMCs were taken from about 10 ml of fresh peripheral blood. Investigators amplified TCR beta CDR3 regions from RNA transcripts. The first round was an RT-PCR with HTBI primers, and the second round was a multiplex PCR. One entry per CDR3 protein, called by TCRdb with MiXCR from the multiplex PCR reads. The sample has 200,000 to 250,000 distinct CDR3 sequences; about 22% are singletons. The CDR3 loop spans 15 amino acids. V lost 2 bases to trimming and J lost 7 bases, with 15 bases between them. The germline V gene has CDR1 MNHEY and CDR2 SVGEGT. Overall study findings and caveats: As the model predicted ophthalmopathy progression, it achieved a sensitivity of 70.59% and a specificity of approximately 72%.

This clonotype came up many times. As yet, its antigen is unknown. The source material was peripheral blood. The gene calls are TRBV6-2 or TRBV6-3 and TRBJ2-1; D is possibly TRBD1 (5 bases). The source is a woman between 45 and 65 years old with Graves' ophthalmopathy. CDR3 region: CASSYVGLRGNEQFF. As DNA, the CDR3 is TGTGCCAGCAGTTACGTAGGGTTAAGGGGAAATGAGCAGTTCTTC.